Listed below are T cell receptor beta chains from one sample, sequenced in a study of shared clonotypes between healthy human individuals. The assay was immunoSEQ multiplex PCR, and TCRdb's table has in-frame clones only and misses some. The sample yields 600,000 or so clones, around 96% seen once. What was sequenced was naive CD8+ T cells sorted from blood. These receptors were obtained from a woman in her twenties or thirties in good health. Each CDR3 is given with its conserved first and last residue. The D gene is left open where the match is weak. Some rows have no size entry. The others give once, few or many, or a class for an expanded clone.

v_gene: TRBV27; abundance: .; j_gene: TRBJ2-7; d_gene: TRBD2; CDR3nt: TGTGCCAGCAGTTTACGGGGGGTTAACAACGAGCAGTACTTC; CDR3aa: CASSLRGVNNEQYF
v_gene: TRBV4-2; abundance: .; j_gene: TRBJ2-3; d_gene: TRBD2; CDR3nt: TGTGCCAGCAGCCAAGTAGCGGGAGCAGATACGCAGTATTTT; CDR3aa: CASSQVAGADTQYF
v_gene: TRBV2; abundance: .; j_gene: TRBJ2-7; d_gene: TRBD1; CDR3nt: TGTGCCAGCACCCTCTTGGGACAGGTCGGCTCCTACGAGCAGTACTTC; CDR3aa: CASTLLGQVGSYEQYF
v_gene: TRBV6-1; abundance: .; j_gene: TRBJ1-1; d_gene: .; CDR3nt: TGTGCCAGCAGTGAGAGGGGCCCCGGGACTGAAGCTTTCTTT; CDR3aa: CASSERGPGTEAFF
v_gene: TRBV27; abundance: .; j_gene: TRBJ1-2; d_gene: .; CDR3nt: TGTGCCAGCAGTTTGTCTCGGTTGACCCGGGACTATGGCTACACCTTC; CDR3aa: CASSLSRLTRDYGYTF
v_gene: TRBV7-4; abundance: .; j_gene: TRBJ2-7; d_gene: TRBD1; CDR3nt: TGTGCCAGCAGCCTTACCGACAGGGGGCCCTACGAGCAGTACTTC; CDR3aa: CASSLTDRGPYEQYF
v_gene: TRBV4-1; abundance: .; j_gene: TRBJ2-7; d_gene: TRBD2; CDR3nt: TGCGCCAGCAGCCAAGGGGCTAGCGGGGGATTCACTCTCGGTGAGCAGTACTTC; CDR3aa: CASSQGASGGFTLGEQYF
v_gene: TRBV27; abundance: .; j_gene: TRBJ2-3; d_gene: TRBD2; CDR3nt: TGTGCCAGCAGTAGGGGTACTAGCGGGGTGAGAGATACGCAGTATTTT; CDR3aa: CASSRGTSGVRDTQYF
v_gene: TRBV28; abundance: .; j_gene: TRBJ1-5; d_gene: .; CDR3nt: TGTGCCAGCAGTTCCCTCGGCGGACGGGGCAATCAGCCCCAGCATTTT; CDR3aa: CASSSLGGRGNQPQHF
v_gene: TRBV28; abundance: .; j_gene: TRBJ1-5; d_gene: .; CDR3nt: TGTGCCAGCAGCGACGGAGATAGCAATCAGCCCCAGCATTTT; CDR3aa: CASSDGDSNQPQHF
v_gene: TRBV2; abundance: .; j_gene: TRBJ2-7; d_gene: TRBD2; CDR3nt: TGTGCCAGCAGGACCGGACTAGCAGACCTCTACGAGCAGTACTTC; CDR3aa: CASRTGLADLYEQYF
v_gene: TRBV28; abundance: .; j_gene: TRBJ2-7; d_gene: TRBD1; CDR3nt: TGTGCCATCGGACAGACAGGGAACGAGCAGTACTTC; CDR3aa: CAIGQTGNEQYF
v_gene: TRBV27; abundance: .; j_gene: TRBJ2-7; d_gene: TRBD2; CDR3nt: TGTGCCAGCAGCCTTAGCGGGAGCTCCTACGAGCAGTACTTC; CDR3aa: CASSLSGSSYEQYF
v_gene: TRBV27; abundance: once; j_gene: TRBJ2-1; d_gene: TRBD1; CDR3nt: TGTGCCAGCGGGCAGGGGGCGCAGATTGAGCAGTTCTTC; CDR3aa: CASGQGAQIEQFF
v_gene: TRBV7-2; abundance: .; j_gene: TRBJ2-3; d_gene: TRBD1; CDR3nt: TGTGCCAGCAGCTTAGTGTCCAGGGGGCTGACAGATACGCAGTATTTT; CDR3aa: CASSLVSRGLTDTQYF
v_gene: TRBV9; abundance: few; j_gene: TRBJ2-7; d_gene: TRBD2; CDR3nt: TGTGCCAGCAGCTCGGGACTAGACAGCTACGAGCAGTACTTC; CDR3aa: CASSSGLDSYEQYF
v_gene: TRBV27; abundance: .; j_gene: TRBJ2-2; d_gene: .; CDR3nt: TGTGCCAGCAGTTTTTCCTCAGACACCGGGGAGCTGTTTTTT; CDR3aa: CASSFSSDTGELFF
v_gene: TRBV28; abundance: .; j_gene: TRBJ2-7; d_gene: .; CDR3nt: .; CDR3aa: CASSFLESYEQYF
v_gene: TRBV29-1; abundance: .; j_gene: TRBJ2-3; d_gene: TRBD2; CDR3nt: TGCAGCGTTGAAGACCCACGTGGGACTAGCCTGGGTACGCAGTATTTT; CDR3aa: CSVEDPRGTSLGTQYF
v_gene: TRBV10-2; abundance: .; j_gene: TRBJ2-7; d_gene: TRBD2; CDR3nt: TGCGCCAGCAGTGATTGGCTAGCGGGCTCGGCGCGCTACGAGCAGTACTTC; CDR3aa: CASSDWLAGSARYEQYF
v_gene: TRBV28; abundance: .; j_gene: TRBJ2-1; d_gene: .; CDR3nt: TGTGCCAGCAGGTTCGGGGGTTACTCCTACAATGAGCAGTTCTTC; CDR3aa: CASRFGGYSYNEQFF
v_gene: TRBV5-6; abundance: .; j_gene: TRBJ1-2; d_gene: TRBD1; CDR3nt: TGTGCCAGCAGCTTAGCAGGGGGCTCTTCTTATGGCTACACCTTC; CDR3aa: CASSLAGGSSYGYTF
v_gene: TRBV19; abundance: .; j_gene: TRBJ2-1; d_gene: TRBD1; CDR3nt: TGTGCCAGTAGTATCGGGACAGGGTCCTACAATGAGCAGTTCTTC; CDR3aa: CASSIGTGSYNEQFF
v_gene: TRBV28; abundance: .; j_gene: TRBJ2-7; d_gene: .; CDR3nt: TGTGCCAGCAGTTTAGGAGTCTCCTACGAGCAGTACTTC; CDR3aa: CASSLGVSYEQYF
v_gene: TRBV4-1; abundance: .; j_gene: TRBJ2-7; d_gene: TRBD2; CDR3nt: TGCGCCAGCAGCCTACGACTAGCGGGTAGCTCCTACGAGCAGTACTTC; CDR3aa: CASSLRLAGSSYEQYF
v_gene: TRBV6-6; abundance: .; j_gene: TRBJ1-5; d_gene: .; CDR3nt: TGTGCCAGCAGCTATGGTGGGGATCGCAATCAGCCCCAGCATTTT; CDR3aa: CASSYGGDRNQPQHF
v_gene: TRBV7-8; abundance: .; j_gene: TRBJ2-1; d_gene: TRBD2; CDR3nt: TGTGCCAGCAGCATACTAGCGAAGTCCTACAATGAGCAGTTCTTC; CDR3aa: CASSILAKSYNEQFF
v_gene: TRBV28; abundance: .; j_gene: TRBJ2-7; d_gene: .; CDR3nt: TGTGCCAGCAGCTCTCTAGCACCCTACGAGCAGTACTTC; CDR3aa: CASSSLAPYEQYF
v_gene: TRBV29-1; abundance: once; j_gene: TRBJ2-1; d_gene: TRBD2; CDR3nt: TGCAGCGCCCCAGCGGGGCTGAGCTCCTACAATGAGCAGTTCTTC; CDR3aa: CSAPAGLSSYNEQFF
v_gene: TRBV5-4; abundance: .; j_gene: TRBJ2-7; d_gene: .; CDR3nt: TGTGCCAGCAGCTTGGAAGTTACCTACGAGCAGTACTTC; CDR3aa: CASSLEVTYEQYF
v_gene: TRBV13; abundance: .; j_gene: TRBJ1-3; d_gene: .; CDR3nt: TGTGCCAGCAGCCTGGGAGGAAACACCATATATTTT; CDR3aa: CASSLGGNTIYF
v_gene: TRBV28; abundance: .; j_gene: TRBJ2-7; d_gene: .; CDR3nt: TGTGCCAGCAGCACGAACCCGGGACGGTGGGGGTACTTC; CDR3aa: CASSTNPGRWGYF
v_gene: TRBV11-1; abundance: .; j_gene: TRBJ2-2; d_gene: .; CDR3nt: TGTGCCAGCAGCCGCTACAGGGACACCGGGGAGCTGTTTTTT; CDR3aa: CASSRYRDTGELFF
v_gene: TRBV7-8; abundance: .; j_gene: TRBJ2-7; d_gene: .; CDR3nt: TGTGCCAGCAGCTTAGTTGGCATCTCCTACGAGCAGTACTTC; CDR3aa: CASSLVGISYEQYF
v_gene: TRBV27; abundance: .; j_gene: TRBJ1-1; d_gene: .; CDR3nt: TGTGCCAGCAGGTTCTCAGGAGCGCGCACTGAAGCTTTCTTT; CDR3aa: CASRFSGARTEAFF
v_gene: TRBV7-2; abundance: .; j_gene: TRBJ2-5; d_gene: .; CDR3nt: TGTGCCAGCAGCTTAGGAATAGCAACGGGGGAGCAGTACTTC; CDR3aa: CASSLGIATGEQYF
v_gene: TRBV10-3; abundance: .; j_gene: TRBJ2-5; d_gene: TRBD1; CDR3nt: TGTGCCATCCAATCCGGACAGGGGGAGACCCAGTACTTC; CDR3aa: CAIQSGQGETQYF
v_gene: TRBV5-4; abundance: once; j_gene: TRBJ2-5; d_gene: .; CDR3nt: TGTGCCAGCAGCTTGGGGCGGAGGCCCCAAGAGACCCAGTACTTC; CDR3aa: CASSLGRRPQETQYF
v_gene: TRBV6-1; abundance: few; j_gene: TRBJ2-7; d_gene: .; CDR3nt: TGTGCCAGCAGTGAACCTCCGGCTAGCGTTTACGAGCAGTACTTC; CDR3aa: CASSEPPASVYEQYF
v_gene: TRBV7-9; abundance: .; j_gene: TRBJ2-3; d_gene: TRBD2; CDR3nt: TGTGCCAGCAGCTTAGTAGCGGGAGCCGGGAATACGCAGTATTTT; CDR3aa: CASSLVAGAGNTQYF
v_gene: TRBV20-1; abundance: .; j_gene: TRBJ2-1; d_gene: .; CDR3nt: TGCAGTGCTAGCACGGGACACCCCCAGTTCTTC; CDR3aa: CSASTGHPQFF
v_gene: TRBV27; abundance: once; j_gene: TRBJ2-2; d_gene: .; CDR3nt: TGTGCCAGCAGTCCGACCCTAGGGGCCGGGGAGCTGTTTTTT; CDR3aa: CASSPTLGAGELFF
v_gene: TRBV7-2; abundance: .; j_gene: TRBJ2-1; d_gene: TRBD2; CDR3nt: TGTGCCAGCAGCGGTCTAGCGGGTAGCTACAATGAGCAGTTCTTC; CDR3aa: CASSGLAGSYNEQFF
v_gene: TRBV5-6; abundance: .; j_gene: TRBJ2-5; d_gene: .; CDR3nt: TGTGCCAGCAGCTTGGAAGTTGGGAGGGAGACCCAGTACTTC; CDR3aa: CASSLEVGRETQYF
v_gene: TRBV28; abundance: .; j_gene: TRBJ1-2; d_gene: .; CDR3nt: TGTGCCAGCAGTTTATTGGGTCTTGGCAGCTACACCTTC; CDR3aa: CASSLLGLGSYTF
v_gene: TRBV7-6; abundance: .; j_gene: TRBJ2-1; d_gene: .; CDR3nt: TGTGCCAGCAGCGTCCCTTACAATGAGCAGTTCTTC; CDR3aa: CASSVPYNEQFF
v_gene: TRBV28; abundance: .; j_gene: TRBJ2-7; d_gene: TRBD2; CDR3nt: TGTGCCAGCAGTTTGGTACTAGCGGAAACCTACGAGCAGTACTTC; CDR3aa: CASSLVLAETYEQYF
v_gene: TRBV28; abundance: .; j_gene: TRBJ1-3; d_gene: TRBD1; CDR3nt: TGTGCCAGCAGTACAGATGACAGGGCCGGAAACACCATATATTTT; CDR3aa: CASSTDDRAGNTIYF
v_gene: TRBV12-5; abundance: .; j_gene: TRBJ1-2; d_gene: .; CDR3nt: TGTGCTAGTGGTTTGGTACCCAACCGCGGCTACACCTTC; CDR3aa: CASGLVPNRGYTF
v_gene: TRBV7-9; abundance: .; j_gene: TRBJ1-1; d_gene: .; CDR3nt: TGTGCCAGCAGCTTAGCGGGGAGGGCGGAAGCTTTCTTT; CDR3aa: CASSLAGRAEAFF
v_gene: TRBV7-9; abundance: once; j_gene: TRBJ1-3; d_gene: .; CDR3nt: TGTGCCAGCAGCTTAGTAGGGATTCCCGGAAACACCATATATTTT; CDR3aa: CASSLVGIPGNTIYF
v_gene: TRBV9; abundance: once; j_gene: TRBJ2-3; d_gene: TRBD2; CDR3nt: TGTGCCAGCAGCGTAAGCGGGGACACAGATACGCAGTATTTT; CDR3aa: CASSVSGDTDTQYF
v_gene: TRBV19; abundance: .; j_gene: TRBJ2-7; d_gene: .; CDR3nt: TGTGCCAGTCGACCTGGCCAGACCTTCGGAGAGCAGTACTTC; CDR3aa: CASRPGQTFGEQYF
v_gene: TRBV27; abundance: .; j_gene: TRBJ2-7; d_gene: .; CDR3nt: TGTGCCAGCAGTTTAAGGCAGGGCCGGACCTACGAGCAGTACTTC; CDR3aa: CASSLRQGRTYEQYF
v_gene: TRBV27; abundance: .; j_gene: TRBJ2-1; d_gene: TRBD2; CDR3nt: TGTGCCAGCAGTTCGGGACTAGCGGGAGGTGACAATGAGCAGTTCTTC; CDR3aa: CASSSGLAGGDNEQFF
v_gene: TRBV18; abundance: .; j_gene: TRBJ1-1; d_gene: TRBD1; CDR3nt: TGTGCCAGCTCAGCGACAGGGGGATACACTGAAGCTTTCTTT; CDR3aa: CASSATGGYTEAFF
v_gene: TRBV27; abundance: .; j_gene: TRBJ1-1; d_gene: .; CDR3nt: TGTGCCAGCAGTTTTGGAGAAACCATGAACACTGAAGCTTTCTTT; CDR3aa: CASSFGETMNTEAFF
v_gene: TRBV9; abundance: .; j_gene: TRBJ2-7; d_gene: TRBD2; CDR3nt: TGTGCCAGCAGCGTAGGAGCGGGAGTTTCCTACGAGCAGTACTTC; CDR3aa: CASSVGAGVSYEQYF
v_gene: TRBV27; abundance: .; j_gene: TRBJ1-1; d_gene: TRBD1; CDR3nt: TGTGCCAGCAGTTTAATCCCCCCGACAGGGCAGAACACTGAAGCTTTCTTT; CDR3aa: CASSLIPPTGQNTEAFF
v_gene: TRBV7-8; abundance: once; j_gene: TRBJ2-4; d_gene: .; CDR3nt: TGTGCCAGCAGCTTAGGATGGGCAGGGGAAGTAACCAAAAACATTCAGTACTTC; CDR3aa: CASSLGWAGEVTKNIQYF